This T cell receptor (beta chain) is drawn from a study of radiotherapy plus CTLA-4 blockade in lung cancer. As regards this clone: The target antigen is unknown.

Sequencing used immunoSEQ multiplex PCR; TCRdb keeps in-frame clones, though not all of them. The sample lists 90,000 to 95,000 clones; 80% to 90% were seen once. Whole-study findings and limits: The study found tumor-derived TCR clones expanded in blood after radiotherapy plus ipilimumab.

The trim removed 1 base at V and 4 bases at J, leaving 3 bases unmatched. The CDR3 is 15 residues long. CDR1 and CDR2 (germline): WNHNN, SYGVQD (reference sequence). This chain uses TRBV10-1 with TRBJ2-5; 10 nucleotides line up with TRBD2. This TCR was recovered from a human donor with non-small cell lung cancer who had stable disease on radiotherapy plus ipilimumab. This material consisted of peripheral blood, taken from a patient treated with radiotherapy plus ipilimumab. The CDR3 reads CASSELAGGGETQYF. CDR3 nucleotides: TGCGCCAGCAGTGAGTTAGCGGGGGGCGGAGAGACCCAGTACTTC.